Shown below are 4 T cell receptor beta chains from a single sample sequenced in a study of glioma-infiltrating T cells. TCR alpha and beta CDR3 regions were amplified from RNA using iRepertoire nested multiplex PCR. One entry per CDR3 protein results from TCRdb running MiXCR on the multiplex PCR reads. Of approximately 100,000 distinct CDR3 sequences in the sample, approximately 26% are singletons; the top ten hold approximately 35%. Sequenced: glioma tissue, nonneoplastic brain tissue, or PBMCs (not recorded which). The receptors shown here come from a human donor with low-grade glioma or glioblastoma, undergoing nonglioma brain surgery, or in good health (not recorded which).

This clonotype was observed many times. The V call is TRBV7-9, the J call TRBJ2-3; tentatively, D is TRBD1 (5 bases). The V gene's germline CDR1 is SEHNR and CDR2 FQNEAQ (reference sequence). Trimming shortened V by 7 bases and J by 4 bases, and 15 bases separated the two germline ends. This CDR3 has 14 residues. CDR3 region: CASIALQGPDTQYF. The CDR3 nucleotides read TGTGCCAGCATCGCACTCCAGGGTCCAGATACGCAGTATTTT.

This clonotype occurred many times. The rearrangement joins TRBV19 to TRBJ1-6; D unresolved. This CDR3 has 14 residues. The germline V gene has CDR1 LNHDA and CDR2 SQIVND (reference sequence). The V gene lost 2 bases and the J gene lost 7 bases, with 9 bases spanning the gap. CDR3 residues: CASSITVSNSPLHF. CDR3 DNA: TGTGCCAGTAGTATAACGGTCTCGAATTCACCCCTCCACTTT. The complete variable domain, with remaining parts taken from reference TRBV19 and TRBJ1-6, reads DGGITQSPKYLFRKEGQNVTLSCEQNLNHDAMYWYRQDPGQGLRLIYYSQIVNDFQKGDIAEGYSVSREKKESFPLTVTSAQKNPTAFYLCASSITVSNSPLHFGNGTRLTVT.

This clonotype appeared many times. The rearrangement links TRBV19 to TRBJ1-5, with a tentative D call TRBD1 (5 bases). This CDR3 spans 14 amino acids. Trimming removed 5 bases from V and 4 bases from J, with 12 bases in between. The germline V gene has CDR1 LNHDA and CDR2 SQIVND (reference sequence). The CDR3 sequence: CASSLGRGNQPQHF. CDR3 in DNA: TGTGCCAGTAGTTTGGGACGGGGGAATCAGCCCCAGCATTTT.

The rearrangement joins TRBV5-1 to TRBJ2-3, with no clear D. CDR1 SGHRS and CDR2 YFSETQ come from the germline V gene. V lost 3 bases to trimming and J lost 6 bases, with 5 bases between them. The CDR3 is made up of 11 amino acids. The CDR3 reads CASSSSDTQYF. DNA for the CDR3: TGCGCCAGCAGCTCCTCGGATACGCAGTATTTT.